This T cell receptor (beta chain) was captured in a study of OX40 agonist ivuxolimab in advanced cancers. With respect to the entire study: Ivuxolimab was an agonistic, fully human IgG2 monoclonal antibody directed against OX40 (CD134), a costimulatory receptor. Intravenous ivuxolimab was administered to patients every 2 weeks at six dose levels: 0.01, 0.1, 0.3, 1.5, 3 and 10 mg/kg. Of the approximately 50 dose-escalation patients, hepatocellular carcinoma was present in roughly 19, melanoma in roughly 15, renal cell carcinoma in 9 and head and neck cancer in 9. The dose-escalation cohort was 82.7% male with a mean age of about 58 years, ranging from roughly 20 to 80. Patients were allowed to have had prior anti-PD-1, anti-PD-L1 or anti-CTLA-4 therapy, and 40% of the dose-escalation patients had previously received checkpoint inhibitors. Partial responses occurred in three dose-escalation patients, of whom one had hepatocellular carcinoma and two had cutaneous melanoma. The point of sequencing TCRbeta in the periphery was to test whether ivuxolimab changed TCR sequence diversity and drove clonal T-cell expansion. The paper covers the monotherapy dose-escalation part of the phase I ivuxolimab trial, which included N of about 50 patients.

The germline V end is reduced by 11 bases and the J end by 4 bases; junction bases left unmatched: 11. The CDR3 spans 14 residues, from the cysteine through the phenylalanine. Only CDR3 DNA remains: 42 bases, in frame from the first base. The germline V gene (reference sequence) supplies CDR1 SEHNR and CDR2 FQNEAQ. This clone was found once. Its antigen is still unknown. Base quality data are lacking; no much larger clone is found one base away. For sequencing of the TCRbeta CDR3 region, genomic DNA was extracted from the sorted cells. TCRbeta CDR3 regions were sequenced using the immunoSEQ Assay. TCRdb obtained this table from immuneACCESS and retained in-frame rearrangements with V and J assigned. These tables miss some clones; where compared with another copy, unresolved V genes account for less than half of the shortfall, and the remainder is unexplained. The sample profile shows more than 100,000 clones; under 95% of them were found once. The ten largest clones add up to roughly 0.94% of the sample.

What the authors observed across the whole study: At doses of 0.1 to 3.0 mg/kg, clonal expansion of both CD4+ and CD8+ T cells in blood was seen between baseline and week 6. In the 0.1-3.0 mg/kg groups, partial responders were among the patients with the lowest normalized peripheral clonal expansion, particularly in CD8+ T cells. Low levels of normalized T-cell clonal expansion were also seen in some nonresponding patients. After ivuxolimab, expanded clones were on average more numerous among CD8+ T cells than among CD4+ T cells. Antigen specificity was not determined for the clonally expanded peripheral T cells.

The trial excluded patients who had a history of autoimmune disease or who were on systemic immunosuppression. In every dose cohort, peripheral blood was drawn for TCR sequencing at baseline, cycle 4 day 1, and cycle 7 day 1. The samples were drawn from a first-in-human, open-label, multicenter phase I dose-escalation trial of ivuxolimab. Adults with locally advanced or metastatic melanoma, renal cell carcinoma, hepatocellular carcinoma or head and neck squamous cell carcinoma were enrolled in the trial. Before TCR sequencing, CD4+ T cells and CD8+ T cells were sorted from peripheral blood as separate populations.

The sequenced sample was CD4+ or CD8+ T cells sorted from blood, obtained in a trial of the OX40 agonist ivuxolimab. The receptor chain draws on TRBV7-9 and TRBJ1-1; TRBD1 matches 9 bases in the middle. This clonotype was obtained from an adult with an advanced solid tumor such as melanoma, head and neck, liver or kidney cancer. The DNA is TGTGCCGCTATAATAACAGGGGGCGGCACTGAAGCTTTCTTT. Its coded protein is CAAIITGGGTEAFF.